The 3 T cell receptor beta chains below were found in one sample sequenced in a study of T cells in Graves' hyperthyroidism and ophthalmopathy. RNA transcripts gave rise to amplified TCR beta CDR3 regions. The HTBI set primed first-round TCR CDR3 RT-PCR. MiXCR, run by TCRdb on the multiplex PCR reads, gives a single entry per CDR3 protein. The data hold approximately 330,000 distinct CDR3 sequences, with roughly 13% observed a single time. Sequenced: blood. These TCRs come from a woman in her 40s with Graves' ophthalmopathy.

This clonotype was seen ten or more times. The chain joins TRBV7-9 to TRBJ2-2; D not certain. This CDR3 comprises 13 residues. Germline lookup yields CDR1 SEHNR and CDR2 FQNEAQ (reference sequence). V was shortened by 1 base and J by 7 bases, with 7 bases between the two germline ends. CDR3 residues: CASSLVIGGELFF. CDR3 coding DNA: TGTGCCAGCAGCTTAGTGATCGGCGGGGAGCTGTTTTTT.

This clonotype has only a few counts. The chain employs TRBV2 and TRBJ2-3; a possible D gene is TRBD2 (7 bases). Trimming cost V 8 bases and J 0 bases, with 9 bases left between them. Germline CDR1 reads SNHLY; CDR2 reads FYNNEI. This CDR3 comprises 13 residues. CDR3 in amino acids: CASGRGSTDTQYF. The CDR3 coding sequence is TGTGCCAGCGGGAGGGGGAGCACAGATACGCAGTATTTT.

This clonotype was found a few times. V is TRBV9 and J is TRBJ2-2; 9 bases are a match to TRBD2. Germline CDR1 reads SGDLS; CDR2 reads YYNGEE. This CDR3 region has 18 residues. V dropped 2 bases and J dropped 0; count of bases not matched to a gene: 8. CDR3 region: CASSVLSGGFANTGELFF. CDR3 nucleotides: TGTGCCAGCAGCGTGCTTAGCGGGGGCTTCGCGAACACCGGGGAGCTGTTTTTT.